This T cell receptor (beta chain) comes out of a study of T-cell memory formation after mild COVID-19. TCRdb re-called the 5' RACE reads with MiXCR, one entry per CDR3 protein. The repertoire holds fewer than 600,000 distinct CDR3 sequences, 20% to 25% seen once, with about 8.4% in the top ten. Per the germline V gene, CDR1 is MNHEY and CDR2 is SMNVEV (reference sequence). This CDR3 has 12 residues. Trimming removed 5 bases from V and 4 bases from J, with 8 bases in between. The specimen sequenced was PBMCs or a T cell subset sorted from them (not recorded which). V usage is TRBV27 and J usage is TRBJ1-1; no clear D. The sequence derives from an adult woman who had mild COVID-19 (a few samples of this study predate the infection). Cell type and time point are not known. The DNA of the CDR3 is TGTGCCAGCAGTGCGCGGGGCACTGAAGCTTTCTTT. This sequence encodes CASSARGTEAFF.